What follows describes a single TCR beta chain. The antigen is unknown. TCRdb keeps only in-frame clones here, not all; method: immunoSEQ multiplex PCR. The sample lists around 130,000 clones; roughly nine tenths were seen once. The data were taken from a study of T cell responses to AZD1222 COVID-19 vaccine. The V end lost 5 bases, the J end lost 5 bases, and 16 bases lay between the germline ends. This CDR3 region has 14 residues. Germline V gene lookup returns CDR1 SGHAT and CDR2 FQNNGV. General study results and limits: Unmutated variant regions reportedly attract nearly half of all spike-specific TCRs.

The V gene is TRBV11-2, the J gene TRBJ2-7; D might be TRBD1 or TRBD2, each matching 6 bases. The specimen was peripheral blood, collected 28 days after the second dose of the MenACWY control vaccine. The origin of this receptor is an adult who received the MenACWY meningococcal vaccine as a control. CDR3 loop: CASSLHRGGNEQYF. In DNA, the CDR3 is TGTGCCAGCAGCCTTCACAGAGGGGGGAACGAGCAGTACTTC.